What follows are 23 T cell receptor beta chains derived from one specimen sequenced in a study of T cell repertoires in cytomegalovirus infection (dated by TCRdb to 2018 to 2020). Explained via the paper, the treatment or condition label denotes: in vitro stimulation with specific CMV peptide epitopes to enrich CMV-specific T cells. Which antigens these TCRs recognize remains unknown. The run used an Illumina HiSeq 1500. TCRdb passed the public sequencing reads through fastp at Q25 and MiXCR, retaining productive beta sequences. One record per CDR3 amino acid sequence lists the most common genes and DNA. For this sample there are 680,000 or so distinct CDR3 sequences; around a third appear just once. About 20% of the sample is taken by the ten largest. Sequenced here: cultured PBMCs, sampled from culture after CMV antigen stimulation. These TCRs come from a human donor in good health (CMV status not recorded). Some clones in this sample may be carry-over from other donors' samples.

The V gene is TRBV7-9, the J gene TRBJ2-2; D gene uncertain. Per germline, CDR1 SEHNR and CDR2 FQNEAQ (reference sequence). Trimming shortened V by 3 bases and J by 1 base, and 6 bases separated the two germline ends. This CDR3 has 14 residues. The CDR3 is CASSFLGNTGELFF. The CDR3 DNA reads as TGTGCCAGCAGCTTCCTAGGGAACACCGGGGAGCTGTTTTTT.

The V gene is TRBV7-2, the J gene TRBJ2-1; 7 bases are shared with TRBD1. This CDR3 region has 16 residues. Germline V lookup: CDR1 SGHTA, CDR2 FQGNSA. The J segment lost 5 bases and the V segment lost 7 bases, leaving 14 bases of the junction unmatched. The CDR3 is CASTVVGGRPHNEQFF. In nucleotides, the CDR3 is TGTGCCAGCACTGTAGTAGGGGGCCGTCCCCACAATGAGCAGTTCTTC.

This clonotype was detected only a few times. CDR3 protein: CASSIQISANEQFF. The DNA of the CDR3 is TGTGCCAGTAGTATCCAAATTAGCGCAAATGAGCAGTTCTTC. The chain couples TRBV19 to TRBJ2-1, with D maybe TRBD2 (5 bases). This CDR3 contains 14 residues. Trimming cost V 3 bases and J 7 bases, with 13 bases left between them. Germline CDR1 and CDR2: LNHDA and SQIVND (reference sequence).

This clonotype was counted a few times. The chain is built from TRBV11-2 and TRBJ2-7; D assignment may be TRBD1 or TRBD2 (5 bases each). Trimming took 5 bases from V and 6 from J, leaving 11 bases between them. This CDR3 is 12 amino acids long. CDR1 and CDR2 (germline): SGHAT, FQNNGV. The CDR3 DNA follows: TGTGCCAGCAGCCCCTGGGGGAGCGAGCAGTACTTC. As protein: CASSPWGSEQYF.

This chain joins TRBV6-2 or TRBV6-3 and TRBJ2-3; TRBD2 agrees at 10 bases. Germline V gene lookup returns CDR1 MNHEY and CDR2 SVGEGT. Trimming at V came to 6 bases and at J to 4 bases, leaving 10 bases not matched to a gene. This CDR3 region has 16 residues. DNA of the CDR3: TGTGCCAGCAGGCCAAAGGAGCGGGGGGGTGCAGATACGCAGTATTTT. Its translation: CASRPKERGGADTQYF.

Ten or more counts support this clonotype. The chain employs TRBV7-2 and TRBJ2-7, with TRBD2 matching over 7 bases. The germline V gene encodes CDR1 SGHTA and CDR2 FQGNSA. There are 14 residues in the CDR3. Germline trimming cut 3 bases from V and 5 bases from J; bases unmatched to any gene: 7. CDR3 amino acids: CASSLKSGTHEQYF. CDR3 nucleotides: TGTGCCAGCAGCTTGAAGAGCGGGACCCACGAGCAGTACTTC.

A few counts support this clonotype. The genes are TRBV7-8 and TRBJ2-7; TRBD1 agrees at 9 bases. The CDR3 runs to 14 residues. CDR1 and CDR2 from the germline V gene are SGHVS and FQNEAQ. J gave up 5 bases and V 5 bases, and 7 bases lay outside the gene matches. CDR3 protein: CASSQDRGWNEQYF. CDR3 DNA: TGTGCCAGCAGCCAGGACAGGGGTTGGAACGAGCAGTACTTC.

This clonotype was observed a handful of times. The J gene is TRBJ2-5, the V gene TRBV6-1, with 7 bases lining up with TRBD1. With 6 bases clipped from V and 4 bases from J, the junction kept 5 bases outside the gene matches. Germline values: CDR1 MNHNS, CDR2 SASEGT. The CDR3 runs to 13 residues. The CDR3 nucleotides read TGTGCCAGCAGGGGACAGAGAGGAGAGACCCAGTACTTC. Its protein product is CASRGQRGETQYF.

This clonotype was counted only a few times. The chain carries TRBV6-1 and TRBJ1-5, with a tentative D call TRBD1 (5 bases). Looked up from germline, CDR1 is MNHNS and CDR2 is SASEGT. This CDR3 is built from 15 residues. Trimming cost V 1 base and J 6 bases, with 13 bases left between them. CDR3 in amino acids: CASSEGRGRSQPQHF. Here the CDR3 DNA reads TGTGCCAGCAGTGAAGGTAGGGGAAGGAGTCAGCCCCAGCATTTT.

DNA of the CDR3: TGTGCCAGCAGTGATTGGACGGGCTCGGGAGGCTACACCTTC. This encodes CASSDWTGSGGYTF. V and J are TRBV6-6 and TRBJ1-2, with unresolved D. V shed 5 bases and J shed 8 bases, with 18 bases lying between them. Germline values: CDR1 MNHNY, CDR2 SVGAGI (reference sequence). The CDR3 extends over 14 amino acids.

J is TRBJ2-1 and V is TRBV20-1; D is unresolved. CDR1 DFQATT and CDR2 SNEGSKA come from the germline V gene (reference sequence). Trimming left V 3 bases short and J 5 bases short, with 8 bases between. The CDR3 runs 12 residues. CDR3 protein: CSASGPNNEQFF. The CDR3 DNA reads TGCAGTGCTAGCGGGCCAAACAATGAGCAGTTCTTC.

This clonotype was detected a few times. CDR3 in DNA: TGTGCCAGCAGAAAGGGGAGAACCGGGGAGCTGTTTTTT. The encoded protein is CASRKGRTGELFF. The chain couples TRBV6-1 to TRBJ2-2; tentatively, D is TRBD1 or TRBD2 (5 bases each). Trimming removed 6 bases from V and 5 bases from J, with 10 bases in between. This CDR3 comprises 13 residues. The germline V gene has CDR1 MNHNS and CDR2 SASEGT.

This rearrangement joins TRBV19 to TRBJ1-1; tentative D call: TRBD1 (6 bases). The CDR3 has 14 amino acids. Germline values: CDR1 LNHDA, CDR2 SQIVND (reference sequence). Trimming took 5 bases from V and 2 from J, leaving 12 bases between them. The DNA for the CDR3 is TGTGCCAGTAGTCGCCGTGGGGGCAACACTGAAGCTTTCTTT. This translates into CASSRRGGNTEAFF.

At least ten counts were recorded for this clonotype. The V and J genes are TRBV7-9 and TRBJ2-3; D is possibly TRBD2 (5 bases). The V gene lost 4 bases and the J gene lost 6 bases, with 17 bases spanning the gap. This CDR3 has 15 amino acids. Per the germline V gene, CDR1 is SEHNR and CDR2 is FQNEAQ (reference sequence). The CDR3 sequence: CASSSDYASRDTQYF. Written as DNA, the CDR3 is TGTGCCAGCAGCTCCGACTACGCCTCCAGGGATACGCAGTATTTT.

The chain recombines TRBV20-1 with TRBJ2-1, with D possibly being TRBD2 (6 bases). The CDR3 has 15 residues. V dropped 6 bases and J dropped 5 bases, with 20 bases sitting between them. From germline, CDR1 is DFQATT and CDR2 SNEGSKA (reference sequence). This chain's CDR3 is CSATKGGRENNEQFF. The CDR3 DNA reads TGCAGTGCAACTAAAGGCGGGCGGGAAAACAATGAGCAGTTCTTC.

The chain links TRBV24-1 to TRBJ2-1; tentatively, D is TRBD2 (5 bases). The ends were cut back, 9 bases at V and 9 bases at J, with 5 bases in the middle. Germline V gives CDR1 KGHDR, CDR2 SFDVKD. The CDR3 runs to 9 residues. CDR3 protein: CATAGEQFF. Here the CDR3 DNA reads TGTGCCACCGCGGGTGAGCAGTTCTTC.

This chain joins TRBV5-1 and TRBJ2-3, with a tentative D call TRBD1 (5 bases). Looked up from germline, CDR1 is SGHRS and CDR2 is YFSETQ. This CDR3 has 15 residues. V shed 1 base and J shed 4 bases, with 13 bases lying between them. The CDR3 here is CASSLMAGSSDTQYF. CDR3 sequence (DNA): TGCGCCAGCAGCTTGATGGCAGGGTCATCAGATACGCAGTATTTT.

The chain joins TRBV5-6 to TRBJ2-1; D unclear. The germline CDR1 and CDR2 sequences are SGHDT and YYEEEE. Trimming removed 7 bases from V and 4 bases from J, with 9 bases in between. CDR3 size: 12 residues. The CDR3 DNA reads as TGTGCCAGCCATAAAGTTTACAATGAGCAGTTCTTC. Protein sequence: CASHKVYNEQFF. Variable domain in full (rest from reference TRBV5-6 and TRBJ2-1): DAGVTQSPTHLIKTRGQQVTLRCSPKSGHDTVSWYQQALGQGPQFIFQYYEEEERQRGNFPDRFSGHQFPNYSSELNVNALLLGDSALYLCASHKVYNEQFFGPGTRLTVL.

J is TRBJ2-3 and V is TRBV2; D uncertain. The V gene's germline CDR1 is SNHLY and CDR2 FYNNEI. V gave up 7 bases and J gave up 4 bases, with 6 bases separating them. There are 11 residues in the CDR3. Here the CDR3 DNA reads TGTGCCAGCAAGGACGCAGATACGCAGTATTTT. Its protein product is CASKDADTQYF.

This clonotype was recorded many times. The chain uses TRBV7-2 and TRBJ1-6, with a tentative D call TRBD1 (5 bases). The germline V gene encodes CDR1 SGHTA and CDR2 FQGNSA. With 1 base removed from V and 12 bases from J, the gap between germline ends came to 10 bases. The CDR3 length is 13 residues. The CDR3 protein is CASSLGAGLPLHF. Written as DNA, the CDR3 is TGTGCCAGCAGCTTAGGGGCAGGGTTACCCCTCCACTTT.

This clonotype was counted a few times. J is TRBJ2-1 and V is TRBV6-5; maybe TRBD2 (6 bases). Germline-derived CDR1 and CDR2 are MNHEY and SVGAGI. Trimming left V 6 bases short and J 5 bases short, with 17 bases between. The CDR3 contains 15 residues. CDR3 DNA: TGTGCCAGCAGGGGAACCGGGACTTCCAACAATGAGCAGTTCTTC. This gives the protein CASRGTGTSNNEQFF.

This clonotype has more than one count but fewer than ten. The V gene is TRBV11-2, the J gene TRBJ1-4; D might be TRBD1 (6 bases). The CDR3 totals 13 residues. Germline loops: CDR1 SGHAT, CDR2 FQNNGV. Trimming left V 7 bases short and J 8 bases short, with 14 bases between. Here the CDR3 reads CASTRQVGEKLFF. The CDR3 DNA follows: TGTGCCAGCACCAGACAGGTGGGCGAAAAACTGTTTTTT.

The gene calls are TRBV7-2 and TRBJ1-2, with 11 positions matching TRBD1. The V gene's germline CDR1 is SGHTA and CDR2 FQGNSA. The CDR3 has 15 residues. V gave up 5 bases and J gave up 2 bases; unmatched junction bases: 4. The CDR3 bases are TGTGCCAGCAGCACGAGGACAGGGGGCAACTATGGCTACACCTTC. This sequence encodes CASSTRTGGNYGYTF.